This TCR beta chain emerged from a study of blood T cell repertoires in COVID-19. Whole-study context: Sources were T cells, B-cell-depleted T cells, or PBMCs; the material itself was cDNA or gDNA.

In the source study's methods: How many nucleated cells were present was estimated from reference gene primer amplification. Clones were sequenced by immunoSEQ multiplex PCR, and TCRdb holds only the in-frame ones, with some missing. V and J calls and clone size are those listed in that table; D and trimming were worked out from the DNA. The top ten hold 2% to 3% of the sample, which has 200,000 to 250,000 clones, roughly 85% seen once. One Seattle source followed patients from active infection through their disease course. The germline V and J ends were trimmed by 1 base and 8 bases, with 5 bases remaining between them. From germline, CDR1 is SGHDN and CDR2 FVKESK. The CDR3 has 11 amino acids.

The rearrangement links TRBV14 to TRBJ1-2; no definite D call. What was sequenced was peripheral blood. The receptor's source is a woman between 70 and 85 years old with COVID-19, enrolled during active disease. The CDR3 DNA follows: TGTGCCAGCAGCCAAGGCGAGGGCTACACCTTC. Protein: CASSQGEGYTF. The full variable domain, with the rest looked up from reference TRBV14 and TRBJ1-2, is EAGVTQFPSHSVIEKGQTVTLRCDPISGHDNLYWYRRVMGKEIKFLLHFVKESKQDESGMPNNRFLAERTGGTYSTLKVQPAELEDSGVYFCASSQGEGYTFGSGTRLTVV.